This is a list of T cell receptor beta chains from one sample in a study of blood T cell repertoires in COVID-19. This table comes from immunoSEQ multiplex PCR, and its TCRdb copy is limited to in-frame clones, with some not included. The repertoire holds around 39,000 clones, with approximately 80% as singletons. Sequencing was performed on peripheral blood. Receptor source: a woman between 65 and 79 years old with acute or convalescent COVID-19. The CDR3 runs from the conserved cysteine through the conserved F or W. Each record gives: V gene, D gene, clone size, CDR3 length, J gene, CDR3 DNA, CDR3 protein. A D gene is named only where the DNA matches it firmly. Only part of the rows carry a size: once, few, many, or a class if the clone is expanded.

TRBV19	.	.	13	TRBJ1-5	TGTGCCAGTAGTCACGCAGGGGAACAGCCCCAGCATTTT	CASSHAGEQPQHF
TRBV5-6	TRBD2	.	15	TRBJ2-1	TGTGCCAGCAGATCTAGCGGGTCCTCCTACAATGAGCAGTTCTTC	CASRSSGSSYNEQFF
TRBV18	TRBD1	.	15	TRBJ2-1	TGTGCCAGCTCACCACCGTCCAGGGGGCAAAATGAGCAGTTCTTC	CASSPPSRGQNEQFF
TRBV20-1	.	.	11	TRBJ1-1	TGCAGTGCCCCCCCCGGCACTGAAGCTTTCTTT	CSAPPGTEAFF
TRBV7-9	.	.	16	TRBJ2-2	TGTGCCAGCAGCTTATTCAGGGGAAAGGACACCGGGGAGCTGTTTTTT	CASSLFRGKDTGELFF
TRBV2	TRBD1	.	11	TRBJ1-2	TGTGCCACCTCGGGACAGGGACCTCTGACCTTC	CATSGQGPLTF
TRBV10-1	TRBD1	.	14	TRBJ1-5	TGCGCCAGCAGTACAGGACAGGTCAATCAGCCCCAGCATTTT	CASSTGQVNQPQHF
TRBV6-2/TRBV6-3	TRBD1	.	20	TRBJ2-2	TGTGCCAGCAGTTACTCGAAAGGACCACGGGACAGGCAATACGCCGGGGAGCTGTTTTTT	CASSYSKGPRDRQYAGELFF
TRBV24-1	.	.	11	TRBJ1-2	TGTGCCACCAGTGATCCCAGGGGCTACACCTTC	CATSDPRGYTF
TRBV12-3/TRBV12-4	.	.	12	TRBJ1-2	TGTGCCAGCAGTTCGAGTGGCTATGGCTACACCTTC	CASSSSGYGYTF
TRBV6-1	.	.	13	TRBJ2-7	TGTGCCAGCAGTGAACCAGGGTTCAACGAGCAGTACTTC	CASSEPGFNEQYF
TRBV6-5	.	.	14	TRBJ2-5	TGTGCCAGCAGTTACGGGCAGGGCCAAGAGACCCAGTACTTC	CASSYGQGQETQYF
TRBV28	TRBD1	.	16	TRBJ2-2	TGTGCCAGCAGTCTATGGACAGGGGGGTCCAACGGGGAGCTGTTTTTT	CASSLWTGGSNGELFF
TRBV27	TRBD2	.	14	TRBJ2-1	TGTGCCAGCAGTCCCTTACCCCAGCGGGGGAGGGTGTTCTTC	CASSPLPQRGRVFF
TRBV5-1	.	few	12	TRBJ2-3	TGCGCCAGCAGCTTAGGGGACAACACGCAGTATTTT	CASSLGDNTQYF
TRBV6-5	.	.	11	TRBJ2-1	TGTGCCAGCCACCATCAGGGGGAGCAGTTCTTC	CASHHQGEQFF
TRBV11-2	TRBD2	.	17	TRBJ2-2	TGTGCCAGCAGCTTCGGAAGCGGGAGGGCCTTAAGAAGGGAGCTGTTTTTT	CASSFGSGRALRRELFF
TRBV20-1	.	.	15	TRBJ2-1	TGCAGTGCTAGTTTGCGGAGGAGCTCCTACAATGAGCAGTTCTTC	CSASLRRSSYNEQFF
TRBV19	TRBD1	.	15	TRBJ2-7	TGTGCCAGTAGTACCTCCGGGACAGTCTCCTACGAGCAGTACTTC	CASSTSGTVSYEQYF
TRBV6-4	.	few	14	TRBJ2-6	TGTGCCAGCAGTCCGGGGGCTGGGGCCAACGTCCTGACTTTC	CASSPGAGANVLTF
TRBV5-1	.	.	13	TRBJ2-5	TGCGCCAGCAGCGGCGGGTTGGGGGGGACCCAGTACTTC	CASSGGLGGTQYF
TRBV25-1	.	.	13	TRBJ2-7	TGTGCCAGCAGTGAATCTTTGGGGCACGAGCAGTACTTC	CASSESLGHEQYF
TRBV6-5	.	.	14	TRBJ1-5	TGTGCCAGCAGTACTACACGTAGCAATCAGCCCCAGCATTTT	CASSTTRSNQPQHF
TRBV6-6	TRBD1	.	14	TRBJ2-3	TGTGCCAGCAGACCCGACAGGGTCGGAGATACGCAGTATTTT	CASRPDRVGDTQYF
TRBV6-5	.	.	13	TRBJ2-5	TGTGCCAGCAGGCCCGACAGGTGGGAGACCCAGTACTTC	CASRPDRWETQYF
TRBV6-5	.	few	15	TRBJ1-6	TGTGCCAGCACCACCCCTACCGGGAATAATTCACCCCTCCACTTT	CASTTPTGNNSPLHF
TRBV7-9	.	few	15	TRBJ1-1	TGTGCCAGCAGCTCGAGACAGTCAATGAACACTGAAGCTTTCTTT	CASSSRQSMNTEAFF
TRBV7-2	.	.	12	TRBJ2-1	TGTGCCAGCACCCCCCTCGAGGGTGAGCAGTTCTTC	CASTPLEGEQFF
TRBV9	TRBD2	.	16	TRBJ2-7	TGTGCCAGCAGCGTAGGGACGGGAGGGCAGGACTACGAGCAGTACTTC	CASSVGTGGQDYEQYF
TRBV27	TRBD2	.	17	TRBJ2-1	TGTGCCAGCAGTACGGGGGTCGGGACTAGCTCCTACAATGAGCAGTTCTTC	CASSTGVGTSSYNEQFF
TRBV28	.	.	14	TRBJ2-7	TGTGCCAGCAGTTTCCGGCCCGGGCGGGACGAGCAGTACTTC	CASSFRPGRDEQYF
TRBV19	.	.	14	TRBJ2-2	TGTGCCAGTAGAGTCAGGGAACAAAGCGGGGAGCTGTTTTTT	CASRVREQSGELFF
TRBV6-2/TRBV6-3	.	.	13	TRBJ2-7	TGTGCCAGCAGCTCTCTGACTAGCTACGAGCAGTACTTC	CASSSLTSYEQYF
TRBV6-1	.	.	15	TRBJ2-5	TGTGCCAGCAGTGAACAGACAGGATCAGGCGAGACCCAGTACTTC	CASSEQTGSGETQYF
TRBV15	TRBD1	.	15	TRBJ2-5	TGTGCCACCAGCAGCCGGACAGGGATACAAGAGACCCAGTACTTC	CATSSRTGIQETQYF
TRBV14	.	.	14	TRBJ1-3	TGTGCCAGCACCCCTAGGGGCTCTGGAAACACCATATATTTT	CASTPRGSGNTIYF
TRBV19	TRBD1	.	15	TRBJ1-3	TGTGCCAGTAGTAGGGGAGGACAGGACGGAAACACCATATATTTT	CASSRGGQDGNTIYF
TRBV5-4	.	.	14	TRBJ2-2	TGTGCCAGCAGCTTGTCCGGGTGGACCGGGGAGCTGTTTTTT	CASSLSGWTGELFF
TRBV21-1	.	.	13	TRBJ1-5	TGTGCCAGCAGCAGGCGGAGCAATCAGCCCCAGCATTTT	CASSRRSNQPQHF
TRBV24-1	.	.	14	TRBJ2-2	TGTGCCACCAGTGATCAGGGGAGCACCGGGGAGCTGTTTTTT	CATSDQGSTGELFF
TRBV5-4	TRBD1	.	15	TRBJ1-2	TGTGCCAGCAGCTTCCAGGGGGCACTAGGCTATGGCTACACCTTC	CASSFQGALGYGYTF
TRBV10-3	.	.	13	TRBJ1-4	TGTGCCATCAGTGAGTCCGGGGGGGCAGATCTGTTTTTT	CAISESGGADLFF
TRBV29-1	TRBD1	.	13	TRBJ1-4	TGCAGCGCCAAGGACAGGGTTAATGAAAAACTGTTTTTT	CSAKDRVNEKLFF
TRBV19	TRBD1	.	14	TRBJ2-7	TGTGCCAGTAGTTGGGGACAGTCTCAGGCCGAGCAGTACTTC	CASSWGQSQAEQYF
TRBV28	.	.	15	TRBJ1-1	TGTGCCAGCAGTTTATGGGACACCATGAACACTGAAGCTTTCTTT	CASSLWDTMNTEAFF
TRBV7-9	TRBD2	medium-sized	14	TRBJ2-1	TGTGCCAGCAGCTTGAGAGCGGGAGAGGGTGAGCAGTTCTTC	CASSLRAGEGEQFF
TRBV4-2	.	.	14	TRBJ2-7	TGTGCCAGCAGCCAAGGCCAGGGCTCCTACGAGCAGTACTTC	CASSQGQGSYEQYF
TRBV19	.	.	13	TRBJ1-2	TGTGCCAGTAGTATCCCGGGGTCCTATGGCTACACCTTC	CASSIPGSYGYTF
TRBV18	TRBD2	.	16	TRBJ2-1	TGTGCCAGCTCACCAGGTCGGACTAGCGGGGACGATGAGCAGTTCTTC	CASSPGRTSGDDEQFF
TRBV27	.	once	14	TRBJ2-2	TGTGCCAGCAGACAGACTAGACTTGCGGGGGAGCTGTTTTTT	CASRQTRLAGELFF